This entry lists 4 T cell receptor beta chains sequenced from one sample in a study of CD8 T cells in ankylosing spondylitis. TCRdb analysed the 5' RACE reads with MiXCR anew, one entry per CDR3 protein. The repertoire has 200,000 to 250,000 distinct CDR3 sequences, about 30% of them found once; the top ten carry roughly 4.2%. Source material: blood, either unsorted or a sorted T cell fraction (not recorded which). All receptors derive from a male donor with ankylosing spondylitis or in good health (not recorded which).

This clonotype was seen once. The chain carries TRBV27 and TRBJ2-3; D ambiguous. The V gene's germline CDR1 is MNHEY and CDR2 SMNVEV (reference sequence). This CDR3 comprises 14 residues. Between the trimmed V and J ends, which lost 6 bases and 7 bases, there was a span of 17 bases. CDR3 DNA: TGTGCCAGCAGCACGATCAGTAGCAGGCATACGCAGTATTTT. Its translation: CASSTISSRHTQYF.

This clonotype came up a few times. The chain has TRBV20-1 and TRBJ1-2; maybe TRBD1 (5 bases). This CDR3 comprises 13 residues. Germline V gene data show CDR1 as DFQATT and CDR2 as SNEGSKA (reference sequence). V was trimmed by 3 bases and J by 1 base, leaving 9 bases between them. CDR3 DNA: TGCAGTGCTAGTCAGACAGATAACTATGGCTACACCTTC. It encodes CSASQTDNYGYTF.

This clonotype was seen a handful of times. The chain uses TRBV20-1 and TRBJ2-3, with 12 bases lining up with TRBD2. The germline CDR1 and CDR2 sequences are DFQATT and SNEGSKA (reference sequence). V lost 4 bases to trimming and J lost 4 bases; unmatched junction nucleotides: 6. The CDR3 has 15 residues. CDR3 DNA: TGCAGTGCTACCCTAGCGGGGGGGCGGGCAGATACGCAGTATTTT. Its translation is CSATLAGGRADTQYF.

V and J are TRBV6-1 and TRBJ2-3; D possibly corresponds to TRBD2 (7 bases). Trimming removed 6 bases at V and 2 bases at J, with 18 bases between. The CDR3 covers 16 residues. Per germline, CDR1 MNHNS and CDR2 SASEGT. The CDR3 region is CASSSAGAFPTDTQYF. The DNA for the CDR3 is TGTGCCAGCAGCTCCGCGGGGGCTTTTCCCACAGATACGCAGTATTTT.